The T cell receptor beta chain described here comes from a study of cytomegalovirus exposure and HLA in healthy donors. Study-level results: The study reported that TCR beta sequences accurately predicted HLA-A and HLA-B alleles in most subjects. With later analysis, a missense DCLRE1C variant became linked to TCR beta V- and J-gene trimming. Overall, roughly 170 TCR beta chains were annotated as cytomegalovirus-associated.

The V and J ends lost 0 bases and 2 bases, in that order; junction bases with no gene match: 12. This CDR3 has 18 amino acids. A remark on this clone: Antigen: not known.

It was with 60 Vbeta and 13 Jbeta primers that the PCR ran. Method: immunoSEQ multiplex PCR; TCRdb's copy keeps in-frame clones and lacks some. This table has almost 200,000 clones, about 85% appearing once. Sequences were obtained from PBMCs. This clonotype originated in a male donor in good health and CMV-seropositive. This chain connects TRBV6-7 to TRBJ1-2, with 7 bases matching TRBD1. TRBV6-7 carries the ORF label, with uncertain function. The DNA of the CDR3 is TGTGCCAGCAGTTACTCGAGTGGGACAGAACTTAAAAACTATGGCTACACCTTC. This sequence encodes CASSYSSGTELKNYGYTF.